This T cell receptor (beta chain) was profiled in a study of regulatory T cells in long-lasting Graves disease. Trimming cost V 5 bases and J 7 bases, with 8 bases left between them. CDR3 size: 11 residues. CDR1 is SGHTA and CDR2 is FQGNSA in the germline V gene. The time point here: newly diagnosed GD, antithyroid drugs for less than 3 months. After RNA was extracted from PBMCs, the TCR library was made from it. The TCR beta library used iRepertoire HTBI primers with Arm-PCR amplification of CDR3. TCRdb passed the multiplex PCR reads through MiXCR, listing each CDR3 protein once. The data hold 400,000 to 500,000 distinct CDR3 sequences, with approximately 16% observed a single time. Another study also made use of these data, one on T cells in Graves' hyperthyroidism and ophthalmopathy.

The chain is built from TRBV7-2 and TRBJ2-5, with D unclear. Sequencing used peripheral blood mononuclear cells (PBMCs), obtained at new diagnosis, from a patient treated with antithyroid drugs. The sequence derives from a woman between 18 and 29 years old with Graves disease. The CDR3 nucleotides read TGTGCCAGCAGCGGAGACGGGACCCAGTACTTC. It encodes CASSGDGTQYF.